The 19 T cell receptor beta chains below all came from one sample that was sequenced in a study of T-cell reconstitution after alpha-beta-depleted transplantation in children. As it was prepared, the TCRbeta library received unique molecular identifiers. TCRdb ran MiXCR on the PCR reads and lists one entry per CDR3 protein. In the table there are about 400,000 distinct CDR3 sequences, around 21% of which are singletons. The sample was PBMCs from the stem cell graft donor, taken from the stem cell graft. These receptors all come from a human donor who donated a stem cell graft to a child with acute myeloid leukemia.

This clonotype occurred many times. This chain uses TRBV29-1 with TRBJ2-2; 11 bases line up with TRBD1. Trimming removed 6 bases from V and 8 bases from J; junction bases left unmatched: 5. CDR1 SQVTM and CDR2 ANQGSEA come from the germline V gene. The CDR3 loop spans 13 amino acids. The CDR3 region has the DNA TGCAGCGTAGCCGGGACAGGGGGAGGGGAGCTGTTTTTT. It codes for CSVAGTGGGELFF.

This clonotype has a handful of counts. CDR3 protein: CSARGQHNQPQHF. In DNA, the CDR3 is TGCAGTGCTAGGGGGCAGCACAATCAGCCCCAGCATTTT. This chain uses TRBV20-1 with TRBJ1-5; tentative D call: TRBD1 (5 bases). The CDR3 loop spans 13 amino acids. Germline assignment: CDR1 DFQATT and CDR2 SNEGSKA (reference sequence). With 3 bases removed from V and 3 bases from J, the gap between germline ends came to 9 bases.

In this sample, this clonotype turned up a few times. The chain uses TRBV25-1 and TRBJ2-7; D is perhaps TRBD1 (6 bases). The CDR3 sequence is 13 residues long. Germline loops: CDR1 MGHDK, CDR2 SYGVNS. Between the trimmed V and J ends, which lost 3 bases and 5 bases, there was a span of 11 bases. The CDR3: CASSEETGNEQYF. The CDR3 region has the DNA TGTGCCAGCAGTGAGGAAACAGGGAACGAGCAGTACTTC.

The rearrangement links TRBV29-1 to TRBJ1-1; tentatively, D is TRBD1 (6 bases). The germline gives CDR1 SQVTM, CDR2 ANQGSEA. V was trimmed by 2 bases and J by 1 base, leaving 14 bases between them. The CDR3 totals 15 residues. The chain's CDR3 is CSVEPGETGNTEAFF. As DNA, the CDR3 is TGCAGCGTTGAACCCGGTGAGACAGGGAACACTGAAGCTTTCTTT.

The V gene is TRBV7-6, the J gene TRBJ2-1, with a weak D call TRBD2 (6 bases). V was clipped by 8 bases and J by 1 base, with 12 bases between them. The CDR3 sequence is 14 residues long. CDR1 is SGHVS, CDR2 FNYEAQ, per germline. CDR3 DNA sequence: TGTGCCAGCGCGGCGGGGCCATCCTACAATGAGCAGTTCTTC. Translated: CASAAGPSYNEQFF.

This chain joins TRBV24-1 and TRBJ2-7, with D uncertain. Deletions cut 7 bases from V and 2 bases from J, with 11 bases between. Germline values: CDR1 KGHDR, CDR2 SFDVKD. CDR3 size: 13 residues. The CDR3 sequence is CATSAVGTYEQYF. Here the CDR3 DNA reads TGTGCCACCAGCGCGGTAGGCACCTACGAGCAGTACTTC.

This clonotype was recorded a few times. The chain links TRBV7-8 to TRBJ2-1; D is unclear. There are 14 residues in the CDR3. Germline CDR1 SGHVS, CDR2 FQNEAQ. Trimming left V 2 bases short and J 8 bases short, with 13 bases between. CDR3 sequence: CASSLRWRPYEQFF. The CDR3 DNA reads TGTGCCAGCAGCTTAAGATGGAGACCTTATGAGCAGTTCTTC.

The chain uses TRBV9 and TRBJ2-3, with TRBD2 matching over 9 bases. Per the germline V gene, CDR1 is SGDLS and CDR2 is YYNGEE. This CDR3 has 16 amino acids. J was trimmed by 6 bases and V by 3 bases; bases with no gene match: 11. CDR3 in DNA: TGTGCCAGCAGCGAGAGGTTAGCGGGAGTAAGGGATACGCAGTATTTT. Protein sequence: CASSERLAGVRDTQYF.

This clonotype has a handful of counts. The genes are TRBV5-1 and TRBJ2-2; D not certain. V gave up 1 base and J gave up 2 bases, with 9 bases separating them. The CDR3 contains 15 residues. Germline CDR1 reads SGHRS; CDR2 reads YFSETQ. CDR3 coding DNA: TGCGCCAGCAGCTTGAGCGCGTCTAACACCGGGGAGCTGTTTTTT. Its protein product is CASSLSASNTGELFF.

This clonotype was counted at least ten times. The gene calls are TRBV10-3 and TRBJ2-7; D not certain. V was shortened by 4 bases and J by 3 bases, with 7 bases between the two germline ends. The length of the CDR3 is 12 residues. Germline V CDR1 and CDR2: ENHRY, SYGVKD. CDR3 amino acids: CAISATNYEQYF. DNA of the CDR3: TGTGCCATCAGTGCCACTAACTACGAGCAGTACTTC.

This clonotype was recorded at least ten times. The chain is built from TRBV20-1 and TRBJ2-7; 10 nucleotides align to TRBD1. CDR3 length equals 14 residues. V shed 6 bases, J shed 4 bases, and the junction held 9 bases outside the gene matches. Per the germline V gene, CDR1 is DFQATT and CDR2 is SNEGSKA (reference sequence). CDR3 region: CSAHPGTGVYEQYF. The CDR3, as DNA: TGCAGTGCCCACCCGGGGACAGGGGTTTACGAGCAGTACTTC.

This clonotype was detected a few times. The chain joins TRBV4-2 to TRBJ1-1; 8 positions match TRBD1. Germline assignment: CDR1 LGHNA and CDR2 YNFKEQ. Trimming removed 4 bases from V and 0 bases from J; junction bases left unmatched: 10. CDR3 length: 17 amino acids. The CDR3 nucleotides read TGTGCCAGCAGCCTGGTAGGACAGGGAGGGATGAACACTGAAGCTTTCTTT. Residues: CASSLVGQGGMNTEAFF.

Remarks on this clonotype: A much larger clone lies a single base off, so this may be a read error. This chain connects TRBV15 to TRBJ2-5, with D perhaps matching TRBD1 or TRBD2 (5 bases each). The V gene lost 1 base and the J gene lost 2 bases, with 14 bases spanning the gap. The CDR3 sequence is 16 residues long. Germline-derived CDR1 and CDR2 are LNHNV and YYDKDF (reference sequence). The CDR3 protein is CATSRGTSGLQETQYF. CDR3 DNA: TGTGCCACCAGCAGAGGGACATCGGGATTGCAAGAGACCCAGTACTTC.

This chain uses TRBV27 with TRBJ1-6; 7 bases agree with TRBD1. J lost 10 bases, V lost 5 bases, and 8 bases had no gene match. This CDR3 has 14 residues. Germline V CDR1 and CDR2: MNHEY, SMNVEV (reference sequence). For the CDR3, the DNA is TGTGCCAGCAGTATCCGGGACAGTGACTCACCCCTCCACTTT. It is translated as CASSIRDSDSPLHF.

The V call is TRBV7-2, the J call TRBJ2-1; D is tentatively TRBD1 or TRBD2 (5 bases each). Germline loops: CDR1 SGHTA, CDR2 FQGNSA. This CDR3 region has 16 residues. V was shortened by 6 bases and J by 5 bases, with 20 bases between the two germline ends. The CDR3 loop is CASRPTGTLADNEQFF. DNA of the CDR3: TGTGCCAGCAGGCCTACCGGGACCCTCGCCGACAATGAGCAGTTCTTC.

J is TRBJ2-7 and V is TRBV28; no clear D gene. Germline V gene lookup returns CDR1 MDHEN and CDR2 SYDVKM. Between the trimmed V and J ends, which lost 6 bases and 6 bases, there was a span of 15 bases. This CDR3 comprises 13 residues. CDR3 nucleotides: TGTGCCAGCAGCTTACCCCAGCCCCGCGAGCAGTACTTC. This gives the protein CASSLPQPREQYF.

This chain connects TRBV27 to TRBJ1-4; D unclear. Germline CDR1 MNHEY, CDR2 SMNVEV (reference sequence). This CDR3 is 12 amino acids long. With 6 bases removed from V and 8 bases from J, the gap between germline ends came to 10 bases. Here the CDR3 reads CASRSQAEKLFF. The DNA of the CDR3 is TGTGCCAGCAGATCTCAAGCGGAAAAACTGTTTTTT.

The CDR3 spells CASSVRDRGAVGAFF. The CDR3 DNA sequence: TGTGCCAGCAGTGTCCGGGACAGGGGCGCGGTTGGAGCTTTCTTT. This chain connects TRBV6-1 to TRBJ1-1, with 10 nucleotides matching TRBD1. Germline V lookup: CDR1 MNHNS, CDR2 SASEGT. V lost 4 bases to trimming and J lost 10 bases; unmatched junction nucleotides: 12. The CDR3 runs 15 residues.

This clonotype occurred a few times. The genes are TRBV12-3 or TRBV12-4 and TRBJ2-7; 9 bases align to TRBD1. The trim removed 7 bases at V and 0 bases at J, leaving 7 bases unmatched. This CDR3 is 15 amino acids long. CDR3 protein: CASTHDRGISYEQYF. The CDR3 DNA sequence: TGTGCCAGCACACACGACAGGGGGATCTCCTACGAGCAGTACTTC.